Below, 3 T cell receptor beta chains from the same sample are listed, as sequenced in a study of early T cells in non-severe SARS-CoV-2 infection. MiXCR, applied by TCRdb to the 5' RACE reads, yields one record per CDR3 protein. This sample carries tens of thousands of distinct CDR3 sequences, around 11% of them seen once, and the ten largest clones take roughly 3%. The sample was whole blood, taken at baseline. The receptors come from an adult who was a healthcare worker with PCR-confirmed SARS-CoV-2 infection or an uninfected control (not recorded which).

The table lists this clonotype with many counts. V gene TRBV6-6 combines with J gene TRBJ1-1; TRBD1 might be the D (6 bases). The CDR3 has 12 amino acids. Trimming shortened V by 6 bases and J by 8 bases, and 13 bases separated the two germline ends. CDR1 is MNHNY, CDR2 SVGAGI, per germline (reference sequence). The chain's CDR3 is CASSLGGAEAFF. The CDR3 DNA reads TGTGCCAGCAGCCTAGGGGGGGCGGAAGCTTTCTTT.

This clonotype was seen more than once but under ten times. This rearrangement joins TRBV18 to TRBJ1-3; D ambiguous. CDR1 is KGHSH, CDR2 LQKENI, per germline. V lost 1 base, J lost 0 bases, and 7 bases lay in between. The CDR3 runs to 15 residues. In nucleotides, the CDR3 is TGTGCCAGCTCACCACTTGAGGGCTCTGGAAACACCATATATTTT. Protein product: CASSPLEGSGNTIYF.

This chain links TRBV6-6 with TRBJ1-1; possibly TRBD1 for D (6 bases). The CDR3 is 16 residues long. Germline CDR1 MNHNY, CDR2 SVGAGI (reference sequence). Deletions cut 5 bases from V and 0 bases from J, with 16 bases between. CDR3 nucleotide sequence: TGTGCCAGCAGTCCGCTCCGGGACACAGTGAACACTGAAGCTTTCTTT. Protein product: CASSPLRDTVNTEAFF.